These 10 T cell receptor beta chains came from one sample sequenced in a study of identical twins. One entry per CDR3 protein, called by TCRdb with MiXCR from the 5' RACE reads. The sample carries around 290,000 distinct CDR3 sequences, around 9.7% recorded once. This sample also appeared in a second study, on yellow fever vaccine responses in identical twins.

Sequenced: CD8+ T cells sorted from blood. These receptors were taken from a young woman in good health.

This clonotype was found many times. The chain couples TRBV7-2 to TRBJ2-7; 7 bases match TRBD2. The germline gives CDR1 SGHTA, CDR2 FQGNSA. V was clipped by 1 base and J by 0 bases; unmatched bases: 6. The CDR3 totals 16 residues. The CDR3 loop is CASSLDAPSGSYEQYF. The CDR3 region has the DNA TGTGCCAGCAGCTTAGATGCCCCTAGCGGCTCCTACGAGCAGTACTTC. Full variable domain (remainder filled in from reference TRBV7-2 and TRBJ2-7): GAGVSQSPSNKVTEKGKDVELRCDPISGHTALYWYRQSLGQGLEFLIYFQGNSAPDKSGLPSDRFSAERTGGSVSTLTIQRTQQEDSAVYLCASSLDAPSGSYEQYFGPGTRLTVT.

The sample holds a few counts of this clonotype. CDR3 in amino acids: CASSQDPQETQYF. CDR3 sequence (DNA): TGTGCCAGCAGCCAAGACCCCCAAGAGACCCAGTACTTC. This rearrangement joins TRBV3-1 to TRBJ2-5; D is undetermined. Trimming cost V 0 bases and J 1 base, with 3 bases left between them. The germline gives CDR1 LGHDT, CDR2 YNNKEL (reference sequence). CDR3 length: 13 amino acids.

The genes are TRBV24-1 and TRBJ2-1, with D perhaps TRBD2 (5 bases). Germline assignment: CDR1 KGHDR and CDR2 SFDVKD. V lost 0 bases to trimming and J lost 8 bases, with 13 bases between them. The CDR3 covers 15 residues. CDR3 coding DNA: TGTGCCACCAGTGATTTGGGCCCGCCGGAGGATGAGCAGTTCTTC. Encoded protein: CATSDLGPPEDEQFF.

Many counts were recorded for this clonotype. This chain connects TRBV5-1 to TRBJ2-1; TRBD2 aligns across 8 bases. The CDR3 loop spans 15 amino acids. The trim removed 0 bases at V and 8 bases at J, leaving 7 bases unmatched. In germline, CDR1 is SGHRS, CDR2 YFSETQ. The CDR3 DNA follows: TGCGCCAGCAGCTTGGTGGTAGCGGGGAACGATGAGCAGTTCTTC. Residues: CASSLVVAGNDEQFF. Combining the CDR3 with reference TRBV5-1 and TRBJ2-1 gives the whole variable domain KAGVTQTPRYLIKTRGQQVTLSCSPISGHRSVSWYQQTPGQGLQFLFEYFSETQRNKGNFPGRFSGRQFSNSRSEMNVSTLELGDSALYLCASSLVVAGNDEQFFGPGTRLTVL.

This clonotype showed up just a few times. V usage is TRBV30 and J usage is TRBJ2-7, with D possibly matching TRBD2 (6 bases). Trimming left V 0 bases short and J 7 bases short, with 10 bases between. The CDR3 contains 12 residues. The germline V gene has CDR1 GTSNPN and CDR2 SVGIG (reference sequence). This CDR3 is CAWSVGGIEQYF. CDR3 sequence (DNA): TGTGCCTGGAGTGTAGGAGGGATTGAGCAGTACTTC.

The rearrangement links TRBV7-6 to TRBJ2-5, with 7 bases fitting TRBD1. The length of the CDR3 is 15 residues. V shed 3 bases and J 2 bases; nucleotides not matched to a gene: 6. The germline gives CDR1 SGHVS, CDR2 FNYEAQ. The CDR3 DNA reads TGTGCCAGCAGCTTGTGGGACAGAGCACAAGAGACCCAGTACTTC. Its translation: CASSLWDRAQETQYF.

This chain joins TRBV20-1 and TRBJ2-1; 8 bases fit TRBD2. CDR1 and CDR2 (germline): DFQATT, SNEGSKA (reference sequence). V was pared by 6 bases and J by 1 base, with 5 bases of the junction left unmatched. CDR3 length: 14 amino acids. Here the CDR3 DNA reads TGCAGTGCCGACGGGGGGGCATCCTACAATGAGCAGTTCTTC. Translation gives CSADGGASYNEQFF.

This clonotype was seen more than once but under ten times. The chain employs TRBV6-5 and TRBJ1-1; tentative D call: TRBD1 (6 bases). CDR3 length: 15 amino acids. With 3 bases removed from V and 1 base from J, the gap between germline ends came to 12 bases. In germline, CDR1 is MNHEY, CDR2 SVGAGI. CDR3 nucleotide sequence: TGTGCCAGCAGTTATTGGCCAGGGGAGAACACTGAAGCTTTCTTT. It encodes CASSYWPGENTEAFF.

This clonotype was counted between two and nine times. The chain is built from TRBV4-1 and TRBJ1-1; a weak D match, TRBD1 (6 bases). Germline V lookup: CDR1 MGHRA, CDR2 YSYEKL. The CDR3 contains 14 residues. Deletions cut 2 bases from V and 4 bases from J, with 11 bases between. The CDR3 DNA is TGCGCCAGCAGCCAATACAGGGAGGGCACTGAAGCTTTCTTT. Translating it yields CASSQYREGTEAFF.

V and J are TRBV11-1 and TRBJ2-2; perhaps TRBD2 as D (6 bases). With 4 bases removed from V and 0 bases from J, the gap between germline ends came to 18 bases. The germline V gene encodes CDR1 SGHAT and CDR2 FQDESV (reference sequence). The CDR3 is 18 residues long. The DNA of the CDR3 is TGTGCCAGCAGCTCCCCCCGGCTCGCGGGGCCGAACACCGGGGAGCTGTTTTTT. Encoded protein: CASSSPRLAGPNTGELFF.